This T cell receptor (beta chain) was profiled in a study of early T cells in non-severe SARS-CoV-2 infection. Looking at the study overall: Unsorted whole blood bulk RNA was sequenced, with unpaired chains.

General observations from the study: Database matching using VDJdb favored anti-spike CD8 responses, with private and CD4 specificities left missing.

The TCR library protocol attached unique molecular identifiers to the individual cDNA molecules. TCRdb ran MiXCR on the 5' RACE reads and lists one entry per CDR3 protein. The table lists 20,000 to 25,000 distinct CDR3 sequences, 4% to 4.5% of them singletons. Trimming at V came to 5 bases and at J to 4 bases, leaving 7 bases not matched to a gene. CDR1 is MNHEY, CDR2 SVGAGI, per germline. The CDR3 contains 15 residues. In this sample, this clonotype turned up many times. Its antigen remains unknown. The chain joins TRBV6-5 to TRBJ1-2; 10 nucleotides match TRBD1. This clonotype was sampled from an adult who was a healthcare worker with PCR-confirmed SARS-CoV-2 infection or an uninfected control (not recorded which). The material sequenced was whole blood. The CDR3 bases are TGTGCCAGCAGTACCCGACAGGGGGCACTCTATGGCTACACCTTC. Translating gives CASSTRQGALYGYTF.